This is a list of T cell receptor beta chains from one sample in a study of early T cells in non-severe SARS-CoV-2 infection. MiXCR, run by TCRdb on the 5' RACE reads, gives a single entry per CDR3 protein. Of about 34,000 distinct CDR3 sequences listed, roughly 6% are singletons. The specimen was whole blood. These receptors were collected from an adult who was a healthcare worker with PCR-confirmed SARS-CoV-2 infection or an uninfected control (not recorded which). Each CDR3 is given without its conserved first and last residue. Each record gives: J gene, CDR3 length, clone size, V gene, CDR3 protein. Rows give clone size only sometimes, using once, few, many, or a class for an expanded clone.

>TRBJ2-1|11|.|TRBV27
ASSLLISNEQF
>TRBJ2-6|13|many|TRBV6-1
ASRPQGSGANVLT
>TRBJ2-7|13|.|TRBV2
ASSESQVPSYEQY
>TRBJ2-1|11|few|TRBV20-1
SARAVANHEQF
>TRBJ2-2|14|many|TRBV4-3
ASSRILLAGTGELF
>TRBJ2-3|13|few|TRBV27
ASSYGQGSTDTQY
>TRBJ2-2|14|many|TRBV7-3
ASSQFEGANTGELF
>TRBJ2-1|11|many|TRBV20-1
SARSSEGPEQF
>TRBJ1-6|14|many|TRBV7-2
ASRWGQGRDNSPLH
>TRBJ2-3|14|many|TRBV28
ASSARLAGGIDTQY
>TRBJ1-2|12|many|TRBV7-2
ASSLAQGPMGYT
>TRBJ2-2|11|.|TRBV5-4
ASSPRSTGELF
>TRBJ2-3|13|.|TRBV13
ASSPRTSGADTQY
>TRBJ1-2|11|many|TRBV30
AWSVGPRYGYT
>TRBJ2-3|18|many|TRBV14
ASSQDFPTRTGGDTDTQY
>TRBJ1-6|13|many|TRBV28
ASSLRDRGNSPLH
>TRBJ1-1|13|few|TRBV18
ASSPGQGINTEAF
>TRBJ2-1|13|medium-sized|TRBV29-1
SVELPGQVFDEQF
>TRBJ2-1|15|few|TRBV14
ASSQGLAGGLWNEQF
>TRBJ2-1|12|few|TRBV4-3
ASSQGQKYNEQF
>TRBJ2-6|16|many|TRBV7-2
ASSTRGGSFSGANVLT
>TRBJ2-5|15|many|TRBV3-1
ASSPMPGLAGAETQY
>TRBJ1-5|10|many|TRBV20-1
SAREGVQPQH
>TRBJ2-7|14|many|TRBV6-6
ASMLNPGQGTYEQY
>TRBJ2-3|11|few|TRBV6-5
ASRGGGFNTQY
>TRBJ1-5|15|few|TRBV11-2
ASSLGEGFGSNQPQH
>TRBJ1-5|11|.|TRBV28
ASDRVQTQPQH
>TRBJ1-1|12|many|TRBV6-4
ASRLAGGNTEAF
>TRBJ1-5|14|medium-sized|TRBV27
ASTSYGGLSNQPQH
>TRBJ2-7|11|few|TRBV14
ASSRDNLYEQY
>TRBJ2-4|13|many|TRBV12-3/TRBV12-4
ASSLGGIAKNIQY
>TRBJ2-7|9|many|TRBV30
AWEAGREQY
>TRBJ2-7|10|.|TRBV20-1
SARVYTYEQY
>TRBJ2-5|15|many|TRBV6-6
ASSYLTSGALGETQY
>TRBJ2-2|11|many|TRBV20-1
SASYRRTGELF
>TRBJ1-1|11|few|TRBV30
AWRENRDTEAF
>TRBJ1-6|12|.|TRBV21-1
ASSFRVVYSPLH
>TRBJ2-7|13|few|TRBV7-8
ASSPRLKGGYEQY
>TRBJ2-3|13|many|TRBV7-2
ASSRSGGVTDTQY
>TRBJ1-2|14|many|TRBV7-6
ASSLEDRPSYYGYT
>TRBJ2-3|14|few|TRBV7-9
ASSLGLAGSPDTQY
>TRBJ2-5|12|many|TRBV2
ASSGQGIRETQY
>TRBJ1-1|10|few|TRBV11-2
ASSPSLAEAF
>TRBJ1-6|13|medium-sized|TRBV20-1
SAPIGTVGNSPLH
>TRBJ2-2|13|many|TRBV5-6
ASSLVGRGAGELF
>TRBJ2-1|13|.|TRBV10-3
AISDSGTSMNEQF
>TRBJ1-2|10|few|TRBV28
ASKQGREGYT
>TRBJ2-3|14|many|TRBV5-1
ASSPTPGGIADTQY